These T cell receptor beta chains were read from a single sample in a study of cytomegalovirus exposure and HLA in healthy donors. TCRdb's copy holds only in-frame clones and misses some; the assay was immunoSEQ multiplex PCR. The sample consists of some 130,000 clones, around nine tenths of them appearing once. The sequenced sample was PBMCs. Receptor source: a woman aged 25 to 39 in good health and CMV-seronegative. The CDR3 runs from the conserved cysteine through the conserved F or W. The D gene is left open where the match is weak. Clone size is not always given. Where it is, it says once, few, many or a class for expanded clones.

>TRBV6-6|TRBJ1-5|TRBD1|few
TGTGCCAGCAGCCACTTGGGGCCAGGGGGGAATCAGCCCCAGCATTTT
CASSHLGPGGNQPQHF
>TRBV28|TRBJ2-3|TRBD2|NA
TGTGCCAGCAGTAACCCTTCGAGCGGGAGGGTGTCTATGACAGATACGCAGTATTTT
CASSNPSSGRVSMTDTQYF
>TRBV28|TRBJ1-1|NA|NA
TGTGCCAGCAGTTTAGTGCAGGGGACCAACACTGAAGCTTTCTTT
CASSLVQGTNTEAFF
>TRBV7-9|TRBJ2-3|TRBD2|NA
TGTGCCAGCAGTGCCTGGCGGGAGGTCACAGATACGCAGTATTTT
CASSAWREVTDTQYF
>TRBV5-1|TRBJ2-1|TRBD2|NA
TGCGCCAGCAGCTTGGTCCCCCGTTTACTAGCGGGGACTAACAATGAGCAGTTCTTC
CASSLVPRLLAGTNNEQFF
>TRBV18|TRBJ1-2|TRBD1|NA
TGTGCCAGCTCACCACCAACCCGGACAGGGAACTATGGCTACACCTTC
CASSPPTRTGNYGYTF
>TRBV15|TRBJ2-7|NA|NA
TGTGCCACCAGCAGAGATTTGGGGGGAGGGGGGATCTCCTACGAGCAGTACTTC
CATSRDLGGGGISYEQYF
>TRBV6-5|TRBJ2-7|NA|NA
TGTGCCAGCAGCCCCTACAGACAGGATAAGTACGAGCAGTACTTC
CASSPYRQDKYEQYF
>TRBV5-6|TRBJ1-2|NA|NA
TGTGCCAGCAGCCCCACAGGGTTCTATGGCTACACCTTC
CASSPTGFYGYTF
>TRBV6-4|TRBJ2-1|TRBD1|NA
TGTGCCAGCAGTTTACAGGGGGAGTACAATGAGCAGTTCTTC
CASSLQGEYNEQFF
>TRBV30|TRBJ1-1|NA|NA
TGTGCCTGGAGTGAAAATACAGCTGAAGCTTTCTTT
CAWSENTAEAFF
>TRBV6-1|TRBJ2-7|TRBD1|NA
TGTGCCAGCAGCCCAGACAGGGTCTCCTACGAGCAGTACTTC
CASSPDRVSYEQYF
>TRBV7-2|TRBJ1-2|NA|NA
TGTGCCAGCAGCGCGGGGGGTAGGGATGGCTACACCTTC
CASSAGGRDGYTF
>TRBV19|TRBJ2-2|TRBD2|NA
TGTGCCAGTAGTATCGGTACTAGCGGGAGGGTAGGGGAGCTGTTTTTT
CASSIGTSGRVGELFF
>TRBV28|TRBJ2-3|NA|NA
TGTGCCAGCAGTTTTGGAGGGCTACATACGCAGTATTTT
CASSFGGLHTQYF
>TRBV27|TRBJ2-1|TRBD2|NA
TGTGCCAGCAGTTTCCTCCCCCTACTAGCGGGAGGCCACAATGAGCAGTTCTTC
CASSFLPLLAGGHNEQFF
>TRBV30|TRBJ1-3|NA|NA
TGTGCCTGGAGTGTACTCCGGGGAAACACCATATATTTT
CAWSVLRGNTIYF
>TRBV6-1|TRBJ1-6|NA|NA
TGTGCCAGCAGTGTAAACAGGGTTAACGCTCCGAATTCACCCCTCCACTTT
CASSVNRVNAPNSPLHF
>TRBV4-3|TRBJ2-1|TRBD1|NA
TGCGCCAGCAGCACGAATGCCTTCCAGGGGGACAATGAGCAGTTCTTC
CASSTNAFQGDNEQFF
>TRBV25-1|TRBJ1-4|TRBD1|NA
TGTGCCAGCAGTGAGTTGACAGGGGGGAAAGAAAAACTGTTTTTT
CASSELTGGKEKLFF
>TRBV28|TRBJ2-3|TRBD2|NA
TGTGCCAGCAGTTTAGTCGCGGGGGGAGCAGATACGCAGTATTTT
CASSLVAGGADTQYF
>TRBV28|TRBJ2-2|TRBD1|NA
TGTGCCAGCAGTTTCAGGGGGCGAGGCACCGGGGAGCTGTTTTTT
CASSFRGRGTGELFF
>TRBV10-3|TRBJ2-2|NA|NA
TGTGCCATCAGTTCGGACAGAAACACCGGGGAGCTGTTTTTT
CAISSDRNTGELFF
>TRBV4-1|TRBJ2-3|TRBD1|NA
TGCGCCAGCAGCCAAGCGATAAACGACAGGGCGGTCGCAGATACGCAGTATTTT
CASSQAINDRAVADTQYF
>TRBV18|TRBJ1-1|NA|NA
TGTGCCAGCTCACGGACAGAATTGACTGAAGCTTTCTTT
CASSRTELTEAFF
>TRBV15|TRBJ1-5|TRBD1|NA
TGTGCCACCAGCAGAGAGGGACAGGGACGGTATCAGCCCCAGCATTTT
CATSREGQGRYQPQHF
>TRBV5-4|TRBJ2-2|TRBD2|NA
TGTGCCAGCAGCTTGGGACTAGCGGGGGTAACCGGGGAGCTGTTTTTT
CASSLGLAGVTGELFF
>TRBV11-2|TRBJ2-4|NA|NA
TGTGCCAGCAGCCCAGGCTGGAGCCGGGGCAAAAACATTCAGTACTTC
CASSPGWSRGKNIQYF
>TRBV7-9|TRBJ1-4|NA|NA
TGTGCCAGCAGCGCTAGGCCCACAGACAGGATTAATGAAAAACTGTTTTTT
CASSARPTDRINEKLFF
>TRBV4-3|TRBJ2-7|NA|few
TGCGCCAGCAGCCAAGTCCCAGGGGCCCACGAGCAGTACTTC
CASSQVPGAHEQYF
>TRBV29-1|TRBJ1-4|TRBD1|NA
TGCAGCGTGACAGGGGGTAATGAAAAACTGTTTTTT
CSVTGGNEKLFF
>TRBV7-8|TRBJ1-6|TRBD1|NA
TGTGCCAGCAGCTTAGAGGGGGCGGGCGGTTATTCACCCCTCCACTTT
CASSLEGAGGYSPLHF
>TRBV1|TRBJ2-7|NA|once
TGCACCAGCAGCCAAGTTGGACAGGATCTTCCCTACGAGCAGTACTTC
CTSSQVGQDLPYEQYF